These 8 T cell receptor beta chains came from one sample sequenced in a study of T-cell memory formation after mild COVID-19. One entry per CDR3 protein, called by TCRdb with MiXCR from the 5' RACE reads. The sample consists of roughly 120,000 distinct CDR3 sequences, about a fifth of them appearing once. Sequenced: PBMCs or a T cell subset sorted from them (not recorded which). The receptors derive from a man aged 18 to 29 who had mild COVID-19 (a few samples of this study predate the infection). Cell type and time point are not known.

This clonotype was seen only a few times. The chain employs TRBV2 and TRBJ2-7, with a possible D match to TRBD1 (5 bases). V lost 2 bases, J lost 4 bases, and 6 bases lay in between. Germline CDR1 and CDR2: SNHLY and FYNNEI. CDR3 length: 12 residues. This CDR3 is CASSERGYEQYV. The CDR3 nucleotides read TGTGCCAGCAGTGAAAGGGGATACGAGCAGTACGTC.

This clonotype came up many times. The V gene is TRBV4-1, the J gene TRBJ1-1, with D possibly being TRBD1 (5 bases). CDR3 size: 15 residues. Germline lookup yields CDR1 MGHRA and CDR2 YSYEKL. Trimming shortened V by 1 base and J by 1 base, and 10 bases separated the two germline ends. CDR3 region: CASSQGGWANTEAFF. CDR3 nucleotide sequence: TGCGCCAGCAGCCAAGGGGGGTGGGCGAACACTGAAGCTTTCTTT.

The CDR3 sequence: CASSLVPLGTEAFF. CDR3 coding DNA: TGTGCCAGCAGCTTAGTTCCGCTAGGCACTGAAGCTTTCTTT. The chain links TRBV11-2 to TRBJ1-1, with unresolved D. CDR3 length equals 14 residues. The V gene's germline CDR1 is SGHAT and CDR2 FQNNGV. Trimming cost V 1 base and J 4 bases, with 10 bases left between them.

This clonotype appeared a few times. This chain connects TRBV7-8 to TRBJ2-7, with 7 bases aligning to TRBD1. The trim removed 0 bases at V and 1 base at J, leaving 6 bases unmatched. This CDR3 region has 16 residues. The germline CDR1 and CDR2 sequences are SGHVS and FQNEAQ. Written as DNA, the CDR3 is TGTGCCAGCAGCTTAGCCGGGGCAGGGGGTTCCTACGAGCAGTACTTC. This sequence encodes CASSLAGAGGSYEQYF.

This clonotype was observed a few times. V usage is TRBV19 and J usage is TRBJ2-7; D may be TRBD1 (5 bases). V shed 4 bases and J shed 6 bases, with 7 bases lying between them. The CDR3 length is 11 residues. Germline CDR1 reads LNHDA; CDR2 reads SQIVND (reference sequence). The CDR3 DNA sequence: TGTGCCAGTAGTACAGGGTCCGAGCAGTACTTC. It is translated as CASSTGSEQYF. Looking up the rest from reference TRBV19 and TRBJ2-7 gives the full variable domain: DGGITQSPKYLFRKEGQNVTLSCEQNLNHDAMYWYRQDPGQGLRLIYYSQIVNDFQKGDIAEGYSVSREKKESFPLTVTSAQKNPTAFYLCASSTGSEQYFGPGTRLTVT.

Written as DNA, the CDR3 is TGCAGTGCTAGAGATCTAGCTGGAGGTTGGAATGAGCAGTTCTTC. Translating gives CSARDLAGGWNEQFF. The gene calls are TRBV20-1 and TRBJ2-1; tentative D call: TRBD2 (5 bases). This CDR3 region has 15 residues. The V end was cut by 0 bases, the J end by 7 bases, with 16 bases between. Germline V gene data show CDR1 as DFQATT and CDR2 as SNEGSKA (reference sequence).

The genes are TRBV4-2 and TRBJ2-5; D is undetermined. The CDR3 has 15 residues. Trimming pared 1 base from V and 5 bases from J, leaving 14 bases between. CDR1 is LGHNA and CDR2 is YNFKEQ in the germline V gene. For the CDR3, the DNA is TGTGCCAGCAGCCAAGGGTATAGGGAAGGGGAGACCCAGTACTTC. Its protein product is CASSQGYREGETQYF.

The table lists this clonotype with a few counts. The chain carries TRBV2 and TRBJ1-2; TRBD1 might be the D (6 bases). Germline values: CDR1 SNHLY, CDR2 FYNNEI. Trimming pared 2 bases from V and 10 bases from J, leaving 20 bases between. There are 15 residues in the CDR3. The CDR3 loop is CASSERVGAGADYTF. CDR3 coding DNA: TGTGCCAGCAGTGAAAGAGTTGGTGCAGGGGCTGACTACACCTTC. The full variable domain, its missing parts supplied by reference TRBV2 and TRBJ1-2, is EPEVTQTPSHQVTQMGQEVILRCVPISNHLYFYWYRQILGQKVEFLVSFYNNEISEKSEIFDDQFSVERPDGSNFTLKIRSTKLEDSAMYFCASSERVGAGADYTFGSGTRLTVV.